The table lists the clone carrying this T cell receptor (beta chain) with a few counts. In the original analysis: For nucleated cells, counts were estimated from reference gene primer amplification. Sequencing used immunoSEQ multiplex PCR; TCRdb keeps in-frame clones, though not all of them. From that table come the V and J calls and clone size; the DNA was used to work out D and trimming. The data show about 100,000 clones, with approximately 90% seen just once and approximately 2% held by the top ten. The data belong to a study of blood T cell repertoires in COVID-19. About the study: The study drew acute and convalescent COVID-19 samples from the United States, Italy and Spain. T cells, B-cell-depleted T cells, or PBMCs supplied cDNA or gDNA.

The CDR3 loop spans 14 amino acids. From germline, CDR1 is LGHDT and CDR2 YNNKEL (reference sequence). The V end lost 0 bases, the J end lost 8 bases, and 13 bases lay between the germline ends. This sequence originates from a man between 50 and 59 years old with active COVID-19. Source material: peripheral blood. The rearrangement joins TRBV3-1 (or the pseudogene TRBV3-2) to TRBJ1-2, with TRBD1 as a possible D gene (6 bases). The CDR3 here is CASSQEGQGNGYTF. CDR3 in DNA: TGTGCCAGCAGCCAAGAGGGACAAGGAAACGGCTACACCTTC.